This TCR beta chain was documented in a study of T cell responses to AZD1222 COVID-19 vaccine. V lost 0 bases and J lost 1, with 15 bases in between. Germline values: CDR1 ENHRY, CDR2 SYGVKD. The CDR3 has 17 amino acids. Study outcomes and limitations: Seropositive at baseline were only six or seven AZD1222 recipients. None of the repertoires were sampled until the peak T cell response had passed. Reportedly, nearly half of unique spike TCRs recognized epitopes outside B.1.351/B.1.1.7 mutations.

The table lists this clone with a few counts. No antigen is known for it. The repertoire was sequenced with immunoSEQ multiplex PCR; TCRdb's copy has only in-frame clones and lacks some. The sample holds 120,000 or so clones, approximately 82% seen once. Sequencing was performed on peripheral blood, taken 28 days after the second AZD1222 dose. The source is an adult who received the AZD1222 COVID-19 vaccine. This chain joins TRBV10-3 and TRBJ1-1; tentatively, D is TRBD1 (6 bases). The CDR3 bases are TGTGCCATCAGTGAGTCGATACGGACAGACTCGAACACTGAAGCTTTCTTT. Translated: CAISESIRTDSNTEAFF.